The 3 T cell receptor beta chains reported below all come from one sample, sequenced in a study of blood T cell repertoires in COVID-19. Clones were sequenced by immunoSEQ multiplex PCR, and TCRdb holds only the in-frame ones, with some missing. In the table there are 250,000 to 350,000 clones, about 92% of which are singletons. Sequencing input: PBMCs or T cells enriched from blood (not recorded which). The receptor set was obtained from a woman between 25 and 40 years old who had recovered from COVID-19.

This rearrangement joins TRBV4-1 to TRBJ2-7; TRBD1 agrees at 7 bases. The germline V gene encodes CDR1 MGHRA and CDR2 YSYEKL. J gave up 7 bases and V 3 bases, and 6 bases lay outside the gene matches. CDR3 length equals 13 residues. The CDR3 reads CASSHTGVGEQYF. The CDR3 DNA reads TGCGCCAGCAGCCACACAGGGGTAGGAGAGCAGTACTTC.

The chain recombines TRBV18 with TRBJ1-1; D ambiguous. The CDR3 consists of 15 residues. The germline CDR1 and CDR2 sequences are KGHSH and LQKENI. Deletions cut 2 bases from V and 1 base from J, with 11 bases between. Written as DNA, the CDR3 is TGTGCCAGCTCACCATCCGATTCGGGGAACACTGAAGCTTTCTTT. Translating it yields CASSPSDSGNTEAFF.

V is TRBV19 and J is TRBJ2-1, with D maybe TRBD2 (5 bases). CDR1 is LNHDA and CDR2 is SQIVND in the germline V gene (reference sequence). The CDR3 extends over 13 amino acids. V was trimmed by 4 bases and J by 14 bases, leaving 18 bases between them. CDR3 region: CASSTTWTGSEFF. CDR3 nucleotide sequence: TGTGCCAGTAGTACCACATGGACTGGCTCAGAGTTCTTC.